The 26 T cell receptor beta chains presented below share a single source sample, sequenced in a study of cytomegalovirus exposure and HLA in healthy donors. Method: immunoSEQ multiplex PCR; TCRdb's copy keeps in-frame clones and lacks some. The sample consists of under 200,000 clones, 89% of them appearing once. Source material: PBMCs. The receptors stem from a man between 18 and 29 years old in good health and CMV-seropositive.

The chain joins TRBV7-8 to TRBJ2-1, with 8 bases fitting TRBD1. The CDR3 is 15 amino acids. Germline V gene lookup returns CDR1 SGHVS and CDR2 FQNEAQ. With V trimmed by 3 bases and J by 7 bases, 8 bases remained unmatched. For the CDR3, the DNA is TGTGCCAGCAGCTTGTACCGGGACAGGATAAATGAGCAGTTCTTC. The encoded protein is CASSLYRDRINEQFF.

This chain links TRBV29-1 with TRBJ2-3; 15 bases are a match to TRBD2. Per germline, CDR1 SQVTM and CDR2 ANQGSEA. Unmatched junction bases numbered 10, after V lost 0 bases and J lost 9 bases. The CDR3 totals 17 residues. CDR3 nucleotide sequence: TGCAGCGTTGAAGACTTCCCCGGACTAGCGGGAGGGGTGACGCAGTATTTT. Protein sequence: CSVEDFPGLAGGVTQYF.

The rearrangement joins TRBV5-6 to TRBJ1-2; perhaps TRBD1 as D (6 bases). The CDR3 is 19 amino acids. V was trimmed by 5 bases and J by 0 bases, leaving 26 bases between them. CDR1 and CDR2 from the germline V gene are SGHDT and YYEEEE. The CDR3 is CASRSYYSTGFFPNYGYTF. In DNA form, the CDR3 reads TGTGCCAGCAGATCGTATTACTCGACAGGATTCTTTCCTAACTATGGCTACACCTTC.

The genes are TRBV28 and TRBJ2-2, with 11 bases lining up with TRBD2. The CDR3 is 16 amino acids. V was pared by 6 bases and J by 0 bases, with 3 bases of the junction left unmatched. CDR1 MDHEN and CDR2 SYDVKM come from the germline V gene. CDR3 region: CASRQTSGANTGELFF. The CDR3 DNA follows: TGTGCCAGCAGACAGACTAGCGGGGCGAACACCGGGGAGCTGTTTTTT.

Here the CDR3 reads CASSLGLAGVIGELFF. In nucleotides, the CDR3 is TGTGCCAGCAGCCTGGGACTAGCGGGAGTGATCGGGGAGCTGTTTTTT. The gene calls are TRBV11-2 and TRBJ2-2, with 14 bases lining up with TRBD2. The CDR3 is 16 amino acids. V gave up 5 bases and J gave up 7 bases; unmatched junction bases: 6. CDR1 and CDR2 from the germline V gene are SGHAT and FQNNGV. Full variable domain (missing parts from reference TRBV11-2 and TRBJ2-2): EAGVAQSPRYKIIEKRQSVAFWCNPISGHATLYWYQQILGQGPKLLIQFQNNGVVDDSQLPKDRFSAERLKGVDSTLKIQPAKLEDSAVYLCASSLGLAGVIGELFFGEGSRLTVL.

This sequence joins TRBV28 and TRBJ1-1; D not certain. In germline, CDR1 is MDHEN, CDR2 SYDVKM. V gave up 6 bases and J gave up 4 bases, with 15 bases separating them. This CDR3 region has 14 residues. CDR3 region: CASSPLQVTTEAFF. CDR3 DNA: TGTGCCAGCAGCCCCTTGCAGGTTACCACTGAAGCTTTCTTT.

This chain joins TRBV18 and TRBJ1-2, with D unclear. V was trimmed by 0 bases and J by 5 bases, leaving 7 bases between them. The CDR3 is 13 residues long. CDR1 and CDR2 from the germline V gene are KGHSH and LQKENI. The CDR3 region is CASSPPAEYGYTF. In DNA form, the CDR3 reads TGTGCCAGCTCACCACCGGCGGAATATGGCTACACCTTC.

For the CDR3, the DNA is TGTGCCAGCAGGACAAACCAGGGGGGTGAGCAGTTCTTC. As protein: CASRTNQGGEQFF. The chain recombines TRBV6-1 with TRBJ2-1, with a possible D match to TRBD1 (7 bases). Germline V lookup: CDR1 MNHNS, CDR2 SASEGT. Between the trimmed V and J ends, which lost 6 bases and 9 bases, there was a span of 15 bases. The CDR3 is 13 amino acids.

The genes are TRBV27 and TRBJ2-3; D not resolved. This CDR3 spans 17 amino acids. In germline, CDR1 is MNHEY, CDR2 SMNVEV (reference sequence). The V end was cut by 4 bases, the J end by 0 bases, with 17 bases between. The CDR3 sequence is CASSSVRSRHSTDTQYF. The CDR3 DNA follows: TGTGCCAGCAGTTCCGTTAGATCCCGACATAGCACAGATACGCAGTATTTT.

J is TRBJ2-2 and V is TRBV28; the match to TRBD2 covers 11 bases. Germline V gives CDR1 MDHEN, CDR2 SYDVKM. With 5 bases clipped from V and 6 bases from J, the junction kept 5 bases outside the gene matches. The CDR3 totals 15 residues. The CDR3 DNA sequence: TGTGCCAGCAGTAGACTAGCGGGAATGGCCGGGGAGCTGTTTTTT. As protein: CASSRLAGMAGELFF.

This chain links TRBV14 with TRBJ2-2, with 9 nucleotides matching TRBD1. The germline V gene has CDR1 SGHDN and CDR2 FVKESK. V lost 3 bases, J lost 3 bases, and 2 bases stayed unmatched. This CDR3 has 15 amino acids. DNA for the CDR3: TGTGCCAGCAGCCACTGGACAGGGGACACCGGGGAGCTGTTTTTT. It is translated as CASSHWTGDTGELFF.

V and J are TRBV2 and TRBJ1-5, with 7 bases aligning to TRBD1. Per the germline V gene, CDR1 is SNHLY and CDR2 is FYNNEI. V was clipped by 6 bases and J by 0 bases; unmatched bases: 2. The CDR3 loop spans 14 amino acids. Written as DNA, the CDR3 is TGTGCCAGCAGGGAGGGGGCTAGCAATCAGCCCCAGCATTTT. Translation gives CASREGASNQPQHF.

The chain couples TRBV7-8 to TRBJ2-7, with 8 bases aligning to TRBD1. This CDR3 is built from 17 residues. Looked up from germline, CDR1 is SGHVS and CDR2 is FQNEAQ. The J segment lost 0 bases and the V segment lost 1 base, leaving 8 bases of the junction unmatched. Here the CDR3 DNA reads TGTGCCAGCAGCTTAGAGTGGTGGCAGGGGGCCTCCTACGAGCAGTACTTC. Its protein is CASSLEWWQGASYEQYF.

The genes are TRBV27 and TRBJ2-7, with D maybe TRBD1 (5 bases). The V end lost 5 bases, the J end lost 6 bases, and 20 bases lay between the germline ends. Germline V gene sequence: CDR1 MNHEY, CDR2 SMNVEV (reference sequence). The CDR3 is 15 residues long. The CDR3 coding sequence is TGTGCCAGCAGTCCTGACAGAAGCCTTGGAAGCGAGCAGTACTTC. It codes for CASSPDRSLGSEQYF.

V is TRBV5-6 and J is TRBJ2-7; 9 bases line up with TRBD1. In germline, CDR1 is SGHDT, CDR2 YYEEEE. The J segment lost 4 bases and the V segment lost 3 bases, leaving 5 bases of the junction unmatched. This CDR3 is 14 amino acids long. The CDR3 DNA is TGTGCCAGCAGCTCCGGGACAGGGCCTTACGAGCAGTACTTC. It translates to CASSSGTGPYEQYF.

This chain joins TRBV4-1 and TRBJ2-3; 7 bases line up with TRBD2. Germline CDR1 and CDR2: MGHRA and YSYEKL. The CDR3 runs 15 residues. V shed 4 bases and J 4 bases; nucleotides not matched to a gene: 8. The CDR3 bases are TGCGCCAGCAGCCTAATCGGACTAGACGCAGATACGCAGTATTTT. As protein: CASSLIGLDADTQYF.

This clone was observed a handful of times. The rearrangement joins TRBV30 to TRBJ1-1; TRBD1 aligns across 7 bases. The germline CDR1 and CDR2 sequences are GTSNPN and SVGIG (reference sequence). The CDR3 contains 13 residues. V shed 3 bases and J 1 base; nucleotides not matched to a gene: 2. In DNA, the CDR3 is TGTGCCTGGAGAGGGACAGCGAACACTGAAGCTTTCTTT. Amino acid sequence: CAWRGTANTEAFF.

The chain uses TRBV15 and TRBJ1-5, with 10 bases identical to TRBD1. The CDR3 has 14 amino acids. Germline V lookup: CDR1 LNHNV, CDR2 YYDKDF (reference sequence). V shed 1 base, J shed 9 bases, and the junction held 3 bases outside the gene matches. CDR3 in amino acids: CATSRGDRGRPQHF. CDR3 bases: TGTGCCACCAGCAGAGGGGACAGGGGAAGGCCCCAGCATTTT.

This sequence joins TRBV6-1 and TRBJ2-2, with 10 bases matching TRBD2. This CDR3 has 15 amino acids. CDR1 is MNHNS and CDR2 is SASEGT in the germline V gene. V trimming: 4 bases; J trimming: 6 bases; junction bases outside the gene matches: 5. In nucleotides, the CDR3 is TGTGCCAGCAGTGCCCTAGCGGGAGCTGCCGGGGAGCTGTTTTTT. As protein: CASSALAGAAGELFF.

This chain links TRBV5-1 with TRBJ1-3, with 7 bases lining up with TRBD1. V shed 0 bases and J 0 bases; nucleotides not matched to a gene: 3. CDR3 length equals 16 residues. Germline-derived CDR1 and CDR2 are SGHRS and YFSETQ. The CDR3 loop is CASSLGGGHSGNTIYF. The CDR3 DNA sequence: TGCGCCAGCAGCTTGGGAGGGGGCCACTCTGGAAACACCATATATTTT.

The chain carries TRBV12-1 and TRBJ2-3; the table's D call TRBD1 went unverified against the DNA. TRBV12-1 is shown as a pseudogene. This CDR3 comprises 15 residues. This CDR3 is CASSPWTGVTDTQYF. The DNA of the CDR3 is TGTGCCAGCAGCCCATGGACAGGGGTAACAGATACGCAGTATTTT.

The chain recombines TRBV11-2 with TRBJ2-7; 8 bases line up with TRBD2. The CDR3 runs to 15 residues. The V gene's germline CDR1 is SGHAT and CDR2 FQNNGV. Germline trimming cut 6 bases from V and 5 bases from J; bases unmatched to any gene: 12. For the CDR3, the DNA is TGTGCCAGCAGTTCTGGACGGGGGGGACCTCACGAGCAGTACTTC. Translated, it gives CASSSGRGGPHEQYF. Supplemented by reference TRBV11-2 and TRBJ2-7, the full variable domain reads EAGVAQSPRYKIIEKRQSVAFWCNPISGHATLYWYQQILGQGPKLLIQFQNNGVVDDSQLPKDRFSAERLKGVDSTLKIQPAKLEDSAVYLCASSSGRGGPHEQYFGPGTRLTVT.

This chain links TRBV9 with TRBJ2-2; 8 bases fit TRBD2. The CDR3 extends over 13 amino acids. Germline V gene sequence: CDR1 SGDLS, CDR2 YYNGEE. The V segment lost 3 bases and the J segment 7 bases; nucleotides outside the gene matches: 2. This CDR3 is CASSDLAGGELFF. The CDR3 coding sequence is TGTGCCAGCAGCGACCTAGCGGGCGGGGAGCTGTTTTTT.

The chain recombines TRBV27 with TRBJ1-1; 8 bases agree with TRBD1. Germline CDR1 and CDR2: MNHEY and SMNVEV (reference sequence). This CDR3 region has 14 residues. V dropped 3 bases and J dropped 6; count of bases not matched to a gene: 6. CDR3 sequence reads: CASSLLGQGPEAFF. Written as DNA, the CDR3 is TGTGCCAGCAGTTTGCTCGGACAGGGACCTGAAGCTTTCTTT.

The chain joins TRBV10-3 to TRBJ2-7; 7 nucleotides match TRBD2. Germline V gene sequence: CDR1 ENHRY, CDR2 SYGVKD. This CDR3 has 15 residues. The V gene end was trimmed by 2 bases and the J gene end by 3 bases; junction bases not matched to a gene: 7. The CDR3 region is CAISEPTRTSYEQYF. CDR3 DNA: TGTGCCATCAGTGAGCCGACACGGACTAGCTACGAGCAGTACTTC.

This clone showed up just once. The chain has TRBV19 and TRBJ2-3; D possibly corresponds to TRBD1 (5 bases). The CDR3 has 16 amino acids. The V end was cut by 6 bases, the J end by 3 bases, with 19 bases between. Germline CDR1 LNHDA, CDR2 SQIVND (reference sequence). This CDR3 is CASRDPRTRRTDTQYF. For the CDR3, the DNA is TGTGCCAGTAGAGACCCTCGGACACGCCGTACAGATACGCAGTATTTT. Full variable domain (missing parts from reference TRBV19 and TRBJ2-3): DGGITQSPKYLFRKEGQNVTLSCEQNLNHDAMYWYRQDPGQGLRLIYYSQIVNDFQKGDIAEGYSVSREKKESFPLTVTSAQKNPTAFYLCASRDPRTRRTDTQYFGPGTRLTVL.